These 31 T cell receptor beta chains were all obtained from the same sample, sequenced in a study of cytomegalovirus exposure and HLA in healthy donors. Assay: immunoSEQ multiplex PCR; the TCRdb copy retains only in-frame clones and omits some. The table shows about 140,000 clones, with 80% to 95% occurring only once. The specimen sequenced was PBMCs. Source of these receptors: a man younger than 35 in good health and CMV-seronegative.

The rearrangement uses TRBV5-1 and TRBJ2-7, with 8 bases aligning to TRBD1. Germline CDR1 SGHRS, CDR2 YFSETQ. Germline trimming cut 4 bases from V and 3 bases from J; bases unmatched to any gene: 3. The CDR3 totals 13 residues. CDR3 loop: CASSKGQDYEQYV. CDR3 DNA sequence: TGCGCCAGCAGCAAGGGACAGGACTACGAGCAGTACGTC.

This chain connects TRBV25-1 to TRBJ1-2; weak D call: TRBD1 (6 bases). The V end lost 7 bases, the J end lost 5 bases, and 17 bases lay between the germline ends. There are 14 residues in the CDR3. Germline values: CDR1 MGHDK, CDR2 SYGVNS. CDR3 sequence (DNA): TGTGCCAGCATTCCACAGGGTTTTAAGTATGGCTACACCTTC. Translating gives CASIPQGFKYGYTF.

This clone showed up just once. The chain uses TRBV28 and TRBJ1-2; D is unresolved. Trimming left V 8 bases short and J 10 bases short, with 20 bases between. Germline V gene lookup returns CDR1 MDHEN and CDR2 SYDVKM. This CDR3 spans 13 amino acids. The CDR3 DNA reads as TGTGCCAGCGGCGGGATATACCCAAGGGACTACACCTTC. It codes for CASGGIYPRDYTF.

The genes are TRBV9 and TRBJ2-5, with 10 bases identical to TRBD2. CDR3 size: 16 residues. Unmatched junction bases numbered 8, after V lost 3 bases and J lost 3 bases. Germline CDR1 is SGDLS and CDR2 is YYNGEE. The CDR3 nucleotides are TGTGCCAGCAGCGGCGAAGGTACTAGCGGGGAAGAGACCCAGTACTTC. It translates to CASSGEGTSGEETQYF. Complete variable domain (other parts from reference TRBV9 and TRBJ2-5): DSGVTQTPKHLITATGQRVTLRCSPRSGDLSVYWYQQSLDQGLQFLIQYYNGEERAKGNILERFSAQQFPDLHSELNLSSLELGDSALYFCASSGEGTSGEETQYFGPGTRLLVL.

The chain recombines TRBV5-8 with TRBJ2-2; 9 positions agree with TRBD1. CDR1 SGHTS and CDR2 YDEGEE come from the germline V gene. The CDR3 contains 17 residues. The V and J ends lost 1 base and 5 bases, in that order; junction bases with no gene match: 9. The CDR3 DNA follows: TGTGCCAGCAGCTTGCTGGGAAACGGACAGGGGACCGGGGAGCTGTTTTTT. It is translated as CASSLLGNGQGTGELFF.

The chain joins TRBV9 to TRBJ1-3; D is unclear. Germline V CDR1 and CDR2: SGDLS, YYNGEE. Trimming took 2 bases from V and 4 from J, leaving 10 bases between them. The CDR3 loop spans 14 amino acids. CDR3 coding DNA: TGTGCCAGCAGCGTGTCGGGTCTCGGAAACACCATATATTTT. Amino acids: CASSVSGLGNTIYF.

V gene TRBV9 combines with J gene TRBJ1-2, with TRBD1 as a possible D gene (6 bases). V was pared by 3 bases and J by 12 bases, with 21 bases between. Germline CDR1 reads SGDLS; CDR2 reads YYNGEE. The CDR3 totals 14 residues. This CDR3 is CASSGGGEGSGDTF. CDR3 nucleotide sequence: TGTGCCAGCAGCGGAGGCGGGGAGGGGTCAGGGGACACCTTC.

The chain employs TRBV27 and TRBJ2-1; 7 bases agree with TRBD1. The CDR3 consists of 15 residues. V was pared by 5 bases and J by 8 bases, with 12 bases of the junction left unmatched. Germline CDR1 reads MNHEY; CDR2 reads SMNVEV (reference sequence). CDR3 sequence: CASSADRVGFYEQFF. CDR3 bases: TGTGCCAGCAGTGCAGACAGGGTCGGGTTTTATGAGCAGTTCTTC.

The V gene is TRBV5-4, the J gene TRBJ2-1; the match to TRBD1 covers 8 bases. The CDR3 is 12 residues long. Germline assignment: CDR1 SGHNT and CDR2 YYREEE (reference sequence). The V and J ends lost 5 bases and 5 bases, in that order; junction bases with no gene match: 0. The CDR3 loop reads CASRDRDNEQFF. CDR3 coding DNA: TGTGCCAGCAGGGACAGGGACAATGAGCAGTTCTTC.

The rearrangement uses TRBV4-3 and TRBJ2-4, with D maybe TRBD2 (5 bases). CDR1 is LGHNA and CDR2 is YSLEER in the germline V gene. Trimming removed 3 bases from V and 1 base from J, with 10 bases in between. The CDR3 covers 15 residues. In DNA, the CDR3 is TGCGCCAGCAGCCAGATGAGGGTTGCCAAAAACATTCAGTACTTC. Translated, it gives CASSQMRVAKNIQYF.

V is TRBV9 and J is TRBJ1-4; 12 positions agree with TRBD1. The CDR3 is made up of 15 amino acids. The V gene's germline CDR1 is SGDLS and CDR2 YYNGEE. V was clipped by 3 bases and J by 8 bases; unmatched bases: 5. The CDR3 region is CASSDGDRGPEKLFF. The CDR3 coding sequence is TGTGCCAGCAGCGACGGGGACAGGGGGCCCGAAAAACTGTTTTTT.

V and J are TRBV6-6 and TRBJ2-3; tentatively, D is TRBD1 (6 bases). CDR3 size: 15 residues. Between the trimmed V and J ends, which lost 6 bases and 6 bases, there was a span of 19 bases. CDR1 is MNHNY and CDR2 is SVGAGI in the germline V gene (reference sequence). CDR3 residues: CASRFTGKLVDTQYF. In DNA form, the CDR3 reads TGTGCCAGCAGGTTTACAGGGAAATTGGTGGATACGCAGTATTTT.

This chain connects TRBV5-4 to TRBJ1-2, with D possibly being TRBD1 (5 bases). Between the trimmed V and J ends, which lost 5 bases and 6 bases, there was a span of 17 bases. The length of the CDR3 is 14 residues. Germline V gene data show CDR1 as SGHNT and CDR2 as YYREEE (reference sequence). CDR3 sequence: CASRDGMGLDGYTF. CDR3 sequence (DNA): TGTGCCAGCAGAGATGGTATGGGGCTCGATGGCTACACCTTC.

V is TRBV2 and J is TRBJ2-7; TRBD2 matches at 10 bases. Trimming at V came to 6 bases and at J to 4 bases, leaving 9 bases not matched to a gene. The CDR3 contains 15 residues. Germline V gives CDR1 SNHLY, CDR2 FYNNEI. The CDR3 region has the DNA TGTGCCAGCAGCGTAACTAGCGGGGTCTGGTACGAGCAGTACGTC. It encodes CASSVTSGVWYEQYV.

The V and J genes are TRBV28 and TRBJ2-5, with D perhaps TRBD2 (6 bases). The CDR3 runs 16 residues. In germline, CDR1 is MDHEN, CDR2 SYDVKM. The V gene lost 1 base and the J gene lost 2 bases, with 14 bases spanning the gap. CDR3 nucleotides: TGTGCCAGCAGTTTATACGGCCTAGCGCCTCAAGAGACCCAGTACTTC. Its protein product is CASSLYGLAPQETQYF.

The rearrangement joins TRBV5-3 to TRBJ2-5; TRBD1 agrees at 7 bases. TRBV5-3 carries the ORF label, with uncertain function. Germline trimming cut 4 bases from V and 2 bases from J; bases unmatched to any gene: 2. CDR3 size: 13 residues. The CDR3 reads CARSRGQQETQYF. As DNA, the CDR3 is TGTGCCAGAAGCAGGGGACAGCAAGAGACCCAGTACTTC.

J is TRBJ1-5 and V is TRBV6-5; TRBD1 might be the D (5 bases). Germline V gene data show CDR1 as MNHEY and CDR2 as SVGAGI. The V end was cut by 6 bases, the J end by 9 bases, with 18 bases between. The CDR3 totals 14 residues. CDR3 in amino acids: CASRSRGGVGPQHF. In nucleotides, the CDR3 is TGTGCCAGCAGGTCCCGGGGCGGGGTTGGGCCCCAGCATTTT.

V is TRBV5-4 and J is TRBJ2-2; D is uncertain. Germline V gene data show CDR1 as SGHNT and CDR2 as YYREEE (reference sequence). V lost 0 bases and J lost 4, with 4 bases in between. CDR3 size: 13 residues. CDR3 DNA sequence: TGTGCCAGCAGCTTGGTTAGCACCGGGGAGCTGTTTTTT. This gives the protein CASSLVSTGELFF.

The V call is TRBV5-6, the J call TRBJ2-1; the D gene is possibly TRBD2 (6 bases). Germline V gene data show CDR1 as SGHDT and CDR2 as YYEEEE. This CDR3 is 14 amino acids long. V was shortened by 2 bases and J by 4 bases, with 10 bases between the two germline ends. The CDR3 nucleotides read TGTGCCAGCAGCTTTACTAGCCTGTACAATGAGCAGTTCTTC. It codes for CASSFTSLYNEQFF.

V and J are TRBV7-9 and TRBJ2-3; 13 bases fit TRBD2. Germline CDR1 is SEHNR and CDR2 is FQNEAQ (reference sequence). CDR3 length equals 17 residues. After removal of 4 bases from V and 4 bases from J, the junction contained 8 bases not matched to a gene. CDR3 region: CASSSGGLAGDPDTQYF. The CDR3 DNA follows: TGTGCCAGCAGCTCCGGCGGACTAGCGGGAGACCCAGATACGCAGTATTTT.

The chain has TRBV27 and TRBJ2-1, with 14 bases matching TRBD2. J was trimmed by 8 bases and V by 8 bases; bases with no gene match: 8. Germline assignment: CDR1 MNHEY and CDR2 SMNVEV (reference sequence). The CDR3 totals 15 residues. The CDR3: CASHRAGLAGDEQFF. CDR3 DNA: TGTGCCAGCCATAGAGCGGGACTAGCGGGAGATGAGCAGTTCTTC.

J is TRBJ2-1 and V is TRBV4-2; the match to TRBD2 covers 8 bases. V lost 1 base to trimming and J lost 2 bases; unmatched junction nucleotides: 4. The CDR3 loop spans 16 amino acids. Germline loops: CDR1 LGHNA, CDR2 YNFKEQ. The CDR3 DNA reads as TGTGCCAGCAGCCAAGTCGCGGGGGGAGCCTACAATGAGCAGTTCTTC. Amino acid sequence: CASSQVAGGAYNEQFF.

The genes are TRBV28 and TRBJ2-1, with 8 positions matching TRBD2. With V trimmed by 4 bases and J by 12 bases, 8 bases remained unmatched. Per germline, CDR1 MDHEN and CDR2 SYDVKM. The CDR3 contains 13 residues. The CDR3, as DNA: TGTGCCAGCAGTTCCGCGGGGACTAGTAGGCAGTTCTTC. Translating it yields CASSSAGTSRQFF.

The chain is built from TRBV19 and TRBJ1-5; the D gene is possibly TRBD1 (5 bases). This CDR3 comprises 16 residues. V lost 5 bases and J 3 bases, leaving 17 bases between the germline ends. CDR1 is LNHDA, CDR2 SQIVND, per germline (reference sequence). In DNA form, the CDR3 reads TGTGCCAGTAGTCCCTATGGTTCAGGGCCCAATCAGCCCCAGCATTTT. This sequence encodes CASSPYGSGPNQPQHF. Complete variable domain (other parts from reference TRBV19 and TRBJ1-5): DGGITQSPKYLFRKEGQNVTLSCEQNLNHDAMYWYRQDPGQGLRLIYYSQIVNDFQKGDIAEGYSVSREKKESFPLTVTSAQKNPTAFYLCASSPYGSGPNQPQHFGDGTRLSIL.

This chain joins TRBV5-4 and TRBJ2-1, with 13 bases that match TRBD2. CDR1 and CDR2 from the germline V gene are SGHNT and YYREEE (reference sequence). The CDR3 covers 19 residues. With V trimmed by 2 bases and J by 12 bases, 20 bases remained unmatched. CDR3 residues: CASSFAPRPVLAGGPLQFF. CDR3 DNA sequence: TGTGCCAGCAGCTTCGCGCCCCGGCCGGTACTAGCGGGAGGGCCTTTGCAGTTCTTC.

The V and J genes are TRBV5-4 and TRBJ2-1; 15 nucleotides line up with TRBD2. The CDR3 runs to 14 residues. Germline assignment: CDR1 SGHNT and CDR2 YYREEE (reference sequence). After removal of 2 bases from V and 10 bases from J, the junction contained 1 base not matched to a gene. The CDR3 coding sequence is TGTGCCAGCAGCTTCGGGACTAGCGGGGGGGAGCAGTTCTTC. It codes for CASSFGTSGGEQFF.

The chain has TRBV2 and TRBJ1-1, with D perhaps TRBD1 (6 bases). Trimming removed 5 bases from V and 1 base from J, with 8 bases in between. Germline CDR1 SNHLY, CDR2 FYNNEI. The CDR3 is 13 amino acids. CDR3 nucleotides: TGTGCCAGCAGTACAGGGCCGAACACTGAAGCTTTCTTT. The encoded protein is CASSTGPNTEAFF.

This chain joins TRBV19 and TRBJ2-7, with TRBD2 matching 7 bases. Germline loops: CDR1 LNHDA, CDR2 SQIVND (reference sequence). The CDR3 sequence is 14 residues long. V trimming: 7 bases; J trimming: 2 bases; junction bases outside the gene matches: 8. CDR3 amino acids: CASTPGTTTYEQYV. CDR3 bases: TGTGCCAGTACACCCGGGACTACGACCTACGAGCAGTACGTC.

The V gene is TRBV5-6, the J gene TRBJ1-2; 9 bases align to TRBD1. From germline, CDR1 is SGHDT and CDR2 YYEEEE. Trimming cost V 0 bases and J 2 bases; bases outside gene matches: 5. The CDR3 has 16 amino acids. CDR3 amino acids: CASSLEGTGSNYGYTF. CDR3 bases: TGTGCCAGCAGCTTGGAAGGGACAGGGAGCAACTATGGCTACACCTTC. Full variable domain (rest looked up from reference TRBV5-6 and TRBJ1-2): DAGVTQSPTHLIKTRGQQVTLRCSPKSGHDTVSWYQQALGQGPQFIFQYYEEEERQRGNFPDRFSGHQFPNYSSELNVNALLLGDSALYLCASSLEGTGSNYGYTFGSGTRLTVV.

As concerns this clone: Germline and junction disagree at one end, which may indicate a read error. The chain joins TRBV5-1 to TRBJ2-5; 10 bases are a match to TRBD1. This CDR3 has 14 residues. Germline V gene data show CDR1 as SGHRS and CDR2 as YFSETQ. The chain's CDR3 is CASSPRTGGETQYF. The CDR3 bases are TGTGCCAGCAGTCCGCGGACAGGGGGAGAGACCCAGTACTTC.

The rearrangement links TRBV7-6 to TRBJ1-6, with D possibly being TRBD1 (5 bases). Trimming stripped 1 base from V and 10 bases from J, with 14 bases between. Germline assignment: CDR1 SGHVS and CDR2 FNYEAQ. There are 15 residues in the CDR3. CDR3 bases: TGTGCCAGCAGCTTAGATGGAGGGCGGGGCTCACCCCTCCACTTT. Encoded protein: CASSLDGGRGSPLHF.